The following is a T cell receptor beta chain sequence with its context. This sample stems from a study of blood T cell repertoires in COVID-19. Background on the study: Sources were T cells, B-cell-depleted T cells, or PBMCs; the material itself was cDNA or gDNA.

This CDR3 spans 15 amino acids. V was clipped by 4 bases and J by 7 bases; unmatched bases: 8. Germline assignment: CDR1 MGHRA and CDR2 YSYEKL. In the original processing: Using reference gene primer amplification, nucleated cell counts were estimated. Method: immunoSEQ multiplex PCR; TCRdb's copy keeps in-frame clones and lacks some. The D gene and trimming were derived from the DNA, and the V and J assignments and clone size from that table. The table has about 190,000 clones, around nine tenths seen once. Sample: peripheral blood. The receptor was isolated from a woman between 18 and 29 years old who had recovered from COVID-19. The rearrangement joins TRBV4-1 to TRBJ2-1, with 9 bases matching TRBD1. The CDR3 DNA reads TGCGCCAGCAGCCCCAAACAGGGGGCGCGGAATGAGCAGTTCTTC. It codes for CASSPKQGARNEQFF.